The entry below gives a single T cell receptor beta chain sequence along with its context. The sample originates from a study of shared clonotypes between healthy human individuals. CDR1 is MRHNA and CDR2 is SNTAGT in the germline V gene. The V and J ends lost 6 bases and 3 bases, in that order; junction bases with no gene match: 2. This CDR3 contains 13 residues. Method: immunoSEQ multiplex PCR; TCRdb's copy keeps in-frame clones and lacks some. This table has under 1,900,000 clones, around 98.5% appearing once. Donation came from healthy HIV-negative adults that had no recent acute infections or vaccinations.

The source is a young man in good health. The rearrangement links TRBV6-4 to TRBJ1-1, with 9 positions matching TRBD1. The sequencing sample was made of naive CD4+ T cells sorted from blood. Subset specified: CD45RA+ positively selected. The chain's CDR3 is CASSRDRDTEAFF. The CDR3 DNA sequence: TGTGCCAGCAGCCGGGACAGGGACACTGAAGCTTTCTTT.